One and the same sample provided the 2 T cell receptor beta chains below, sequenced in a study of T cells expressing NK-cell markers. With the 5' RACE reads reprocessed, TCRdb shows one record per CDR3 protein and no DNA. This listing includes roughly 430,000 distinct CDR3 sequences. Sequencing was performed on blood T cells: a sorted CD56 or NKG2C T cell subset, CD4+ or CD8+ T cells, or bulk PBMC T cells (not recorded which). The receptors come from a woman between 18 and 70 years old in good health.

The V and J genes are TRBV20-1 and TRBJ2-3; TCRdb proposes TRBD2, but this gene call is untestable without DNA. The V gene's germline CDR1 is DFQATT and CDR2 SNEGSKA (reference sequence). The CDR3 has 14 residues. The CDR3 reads CSADPGPSTDTQYF.

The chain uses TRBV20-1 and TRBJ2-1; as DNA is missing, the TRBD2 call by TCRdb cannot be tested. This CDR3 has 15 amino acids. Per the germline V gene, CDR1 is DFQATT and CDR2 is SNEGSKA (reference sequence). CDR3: CSASDGAVPYNEQFF.